This T cell receptor beta chain was retrieved from a study of cytotoxic CD8 clonotypes in ibrutinib-treated CLL. Overall study context: There were 11 relapsed/refractory patients and around 15 treatment-naive patients, and approximately 17 were IGHV unmutated.

Details on this clone: Antigen: not known.

Study-level points and caveats: At the start, clonality exceeded age-matched healthy donors and followed circulating CD8+ T-cell counts.

The table came from immunoSEQ multiplex PCR; TCRdb's copy has only in-frame clones and leaves some out. The sample has around 140,000 clones, 70% to 90% seen once. The CDR3 covers 14 residues. The specimen comprised PBMCs, sampled after 24 months of ibrutinib treatment. This sequence was found in a human donor with chronic lymphocytic leukemia. The chain joins TRBV21-1 to TRBJ1-3; TRBD1, the table's D call, lacks a check against the DNA. TRBV21-1 is flagged as a pseudogene. The CDR3 here is CASSKVQSGNTIYF. DNA for the CDR3: TGTGCCAGCAGCAAAGTACAGTCTGGAAACACCATATATTTT.